The 25 T cell receptor beta chains reported below all come from one sample, sequenced in a study of T cell repertoires in cytomegalovirus infection. From the reads, TCRdb called clonotypes with MiXCR, one entry per CDR3 protein. The sample shows approximately 500,000 distinct CDR3 sequences, 15% to 20% of them seen only once. The sequenced sample consisted of CD8+ T cells from PBMCs. The receptor source for this set is a human donor in good health (CMV status not recorded). Some clones in this sample may be carry-over from other donors' samples.

This clonotype has at least ten counts. The J gene is TRBJ2-7, the V gene TRBV4-1; D may correspond to TRBD1 or TRBD2 (5 bases each). Trimming removed 4 bases from V and 0 bases from J, with 16 bases in between. The CDR3 contains 16 residues. Germline lookup yields CDR1 MGHRA and CDR2 YSYEKL. The CDR3 sequence is CASSPRGVISSYEQYF. In nucleotides, the CDR3 is TGCGCCAGCAGCCCCAGAGGGGTCATCTCCTCCTACGAGCAGTACTTC.

This clonotype has just a few counts. The rearrangement links TRBV5-6 to TRBJ2-3; 7 nucleotides align to TRBD1. Germline values: CDR1 SGHDT, CDR2 YYEEEE. V lost 3 bases to trimming and J lost 2 bases; unmatched junction nucleotides: 6. This CDR3 has 15 amino acids. CDR3 in DNA: TGTGCCAGCAGCTACTACAGGGGAACCACAGATACGCAGTATTTT. Translation gives CASSYYRGTTDTQYF. Together with reference TRBV5-6 and TRBJ2-3, the CDR3 gives the full variable domain: DAGVTQSPTHLIKTRGQQVTLRCSPKSGHDTVSWYQQALGQGPQFIFQYYEEEERQRGNFPDRFSGHQFPNYSSELNVNALLLGDSALYLCASSYYRGTTDTQYFGPGTRLTVL.

The rearrangement joins TRBV5-6 to TRBJ2-5; TRBD1 matches 7 bases. Germline CDR1 SGHDT, CDR2 YYEEEE. CDR3 length equals 16 residues. J lost 2 bases, V lost 0 bases, and 7 bases had no gene match. CDR3 sequence (DNA): TGTGCCAGCAGCTTGGCCTATTCAGGGGGACAAGAGACCCAGTACTTC. Translation gives CASSLAYSGGQETQYF.

This clonotype turned up a few times. The CDR3 region is CASSPSEGTWETQYF. The DNA for the CDR3 is TGTGCCAGTAGTCCCTCGGAAGGTACCTGGGAGACCCAGTACTTC. The chain carries TRBV19 and TRBJ2-5; D remains ambiguous. The length of the CDR3 is 15 residues. The germline V and J ends were trimmed by 5 bases and 5 bases, with 18 bases remaining between them. The germline V gene has CDR1 LNHDA and CDR2 SQIVND (reference sequence).

V is TRBV27 and J is TRBJ2-1, with D maybe TRBD1 (5 bases). CDR3 length: 14 residues. V lost 3 bases and J lost 6, with 12 bases in between. Germline lookup yields CDR1 MNHEY and CDR2 SMNVEV (reference sequence). In DNA, the CDR3 is TGTGCCAGCAGTTTGTCAGGGTGGGGCAATGAGCAGTTCTTC. This encodes CASSLSGWGNEQFF.

The chain uses TRBV20-1 and TRBJ1-5; TRBD1 is a possible D gene (6 bases). The CDR3 covers 14 residues. In germline, CDR1 is DFQATT, CDR2 SNEGSKA (reference sequence). The V end lost 6 bases, the J end lost 0 bases, and 12 bases lay between the germline ends. CDR3 sequence (DNA): TGCAGTGCGATCGACAGGAATAGCAATCAGCCCCAGCATTTT. This sequence encodes CSAIDRNSNQPQHF.

This clonotype was seen only a few times. This rearrangement joins TRBV27 to TRBJ2-5; TRBD2 might be the D (5 bases). V shed 5 bases and J shed 5 bases, with 21 bases lying between them. The germline CDR1 and CDR2 sequences are MNHEY and SMNVEV (reference sequence). CDR3 size: 16 residues. As DNA, the CDR3 is TGTGCCAGCAGTCCACCGGGCAGGCGGGTAAGGGAGACCCAGTACTTC. Encoded protein: CASSPPGRRVRETQYF.

This clonotype came up a few times. The chain uses TRBV9 and TRBJ1-6; D perhaps matches TRBD1 (6 bases). V was cut by 3 bases and J by 9 bases, with 16 bases left in between. Germline lookup yields CDR1 SGDLS and CDR2 YYNGEE. CDR3 length equals 15 residues. The CDR3 region is CASSAPGQLPSPLHF. The CDR3, as DNA: TGTGCCAGCAGCGCTCCAGGACAGTTACCTTCACCCCTCCACTTT. The entire variable domain, with the rest obtained from reference TRBV9 and TRBJ1-6, is as follows: DSGVTQTPKHLITATGQRVTLRCSPRSGDLSVYWYQQSLDQGLQFLIQYYNGEERAKGNILERFSAQQFPDLHSELNLSSLELGDSALYFCASSAPGQLPSPLHFGNGTRLTVT.

The rearrangement joins TRBV24-1 to TRBJ2-3; 7 positions agree with TRBD1. Trimming at V came to 4 bases and at J to 2 bases, leaving 8 bases not matched to a gene. The CDR3 covers 16 residues. Germline CDR1 and CDR2: KGHDR and SFDVKD. The CDR3 DNA reads as TGTGCCACCAGTGACCCGACAGGGTATAACACAGATACGCAGTATTTT. Translating gives CATSDPTGYNTDTQYF.

A remark on this clonotype: Possible read error: a much larger clone is one base away. The chain has TRBV11-2 and TRBJ2-3; the match to TRBD1 covers 9 bases. This CDR3 has 15 amino acids. Germline V gene data show CDR1 as SGHAT and CDR2 as FQNNGV. CDR3 bases: TGTGGCAGCAGCTTCACAGGGGGCAGCGCAGATACGCAGTATTTT. Residues: CGSSFTGGSADTQYF.

This clonotype showed up many times. The chain combines TRBV11-1 with TRBJ2-1; TRBD2 might be the D (6 bases). Germline V gene lookup returns CDR1 SGHAT and CDR2 FQDESV (reference sequence). With 8 bases removed from V and 4 bases from J, the gap between germline ends came to 18 bases. The CDR3 spans 15 residues. CDR3 nucleotide sequence: TGTGCCAGCGAGGACACCGGACTAAGTTACAATGAGCAGTTCTTC. This gives the protein CASEDTGLSYNEQFF.

This clonotype was counted between two and nine times. V gene TRBV5-5 combines with J gene TRBJ2-7; 9 bases are shared with TRBD1. The CDR3 is 14 residues long. Germline CDR1 reads SGHKS; CDR2 reads YYEKEE (reference sequence). With V trimmed by 4 bases and J by 5 bases, 7 bases remained unmatched. CDR3 in DNA: TGTGCCAGCAGCGTAAACAGGGGGCGCAACGAGCAGTACTTC. Its translation is CASSVNRGRNEQYF.

The chain links TRBV30 to TRBJ2-1; D may be TRBD1 or TRBD2 (5 bases each). The CDR3 loop spans 13 amino acids. Looked up from germline, CDR1 is GTSNPN and CDR2 is SVGIG (reference sequence). Deletions cut 4 bases from V and 9 bases from J, with 16 bases between. The CDR3 sequence is CAWNTGAGSEQFF. The CDR3 bases are TGTGCCTGGAACACCGGGGCAGGATCTGAGCAGTTCTTC.

In its sample, this clonotype was seen many times. The CDR3 DNA is TGTGCCAGCAGTGAACTAGCCGAAAGCACAGATACGCAGTATTTT. It translates to CASSELAESTDTQYF. J is TRBJ2-3 and V is TRBV28; the D gene is possibly TRBD2 (6 bases). Trimming stripped 5 bases from V and 0 bases from J, with 12 bases between. The CDR3 is 15 amino acids. CDR1 is MDHEN, CDR2 SYDVKM, per germline.

At least ten counts were recorded for this clonotype. This CDR3 is CASRNPTADRNQPQHF. The CDR3 bases are TGTGCCAGCAGAAACCCCACAGCCGATCGCAATCAGCCCCAGCATTTT. This chain uses TRBV6-5 with TRBJ1-5; D remains ambiguous. The CDR3 consists of 16 residues. Germline V gene sequence: CDR1 MNHEY, CDR2 SVGAGI. V lost 6 bases and J lost 2, with 17 bases in between.

V and J are TRBV19 and TRBJ1-4, with D unresolved. V was clipped by 5 bases and J by 5 bases, with 18 bases between them. In germline, CDR1 is LNHDA, CDR2 SQIVND (reference sequence). There are 16 residues in the CDR3. The CDR3 coding sequence is TGTGCCAGTAGTGTCCGAGGGCGAATCCGAAATGAAAAACTGTTTTTT. Translated: CASSVRGRIRNEKLFF.

Ten or more counts support this clonotype. The CDR3, as DNA: TGCGCCAGCTCACGGGGGGGAGGGGAGAGCAATCAGCCCCAGCATTTT. Translation: CASSRGGGESNQPQHF. The chain is built from TRBV4-1 and TRBJ1-5; a possible D gene is TRBD1 (5 bases). Trimming shortened V by 8 bases and J by 1 base, and 18 bases separated the two germline ends. The germline CDR1 and CDR2 sequences are MGHRA and YSYEKL. This CDR3 region has 16 residues.

Note on this clonotype: A far larger clone is only one base removed, so a read error is likely. The chain employs TRBV12-3 or TRBV12-4 and TRBJ1-5; a weak D match, TRBD1 (5 bases). The CDR3 totals 13 residues. CDR3 nucleotide sequence: TGTGCCAGCAGTTTAATAGGGGATCAGCTCCAGCATTTT. It is translated as CASSLIGDQLQHF.

This clonotype was found many times. V and J are TRBV7-2 and TRBJ2-2; D is possibly TRBD1 or TRBD2 (6 bases each). This CDR3 spans 15 amino acids. Germline V gene sequence: CDR1 SGHTA, CDR2 FQGNSA. V shed 1 base and J shed 3 bases, with 9 bases lying between them. CDR3 sequence (DNA): TGTGCCAGCAGCTTAGTGGGGGGCTACACCGGGGAGCTGTTTTTT. Protein product: CASSLVGGYTGELFF.

The table lists this clonotype with a few counts. Here the CDR3 reads CASTHSGTSGSWNTGELFF. The CDR3 DNA sequence: TGTGCCAGCACCCATTCCGGGACTAGCGGGAGTTGGAACACCGGGGAGCTGTTTTTT. The chain combines TRBV28 with TRBJ2-2; 14 positions match TRBD2. The length of the CDR3 is 19 residues. Per the germline V gene, CDR1 is MDHEN and CDR2 is SYDVKM. V lost 7 bases and J lost 1; bases outside the gene matches: 11.

This clonotype has only a few counts. The rearrangement uses TRBV2 and TRBJ1-2; D remains ambiguous. The CDR3 loop spans 11 amino acids. The V end lost 9 bases, the J end lost 8 bases, and 13 bases lay between the germline ends. Germline CDR1 SNHLY, CDR2 FYNNEI. CDR3 coding DNA: TGTGCCAGTTATTGGGGAGGAGGCTACACCTTC. It is translated as CASYWGGGYTF.

V and J are TRBV9 and TRBJ2-7, with 8 nucleotides matching TRBD1. Germline values: CDR1 SGDLS, CDR2 YYNGEE. J lost 4 bases, V lost 0 bases, and 6 bases had no gene match. The CDR3 runs to 15 residues. Here the CDR3 DNA reads TGTGCCAGCAGCGTAGAAGCCGACAGGGGATACGAGCAGTACTTC. Protein: CASSVEADRGYEQYF.

This chain links TRBV6-5 with TRBJ1-1; the D is unclear. V was trimmed by 6 bases and J by 7 bases, leaving 15 bases between them. The germline gives CDR1 MNHEY, CDR2 SVGAGI. This CDR3 spans 13 amino acids. The CDR3 nucleotides are TGTGCCAGCAGCACGCGCGTCCACATTGAAGCTTTCTTT. Its translation: CASSTRVHIEAFF.

At least ten counts were recorded for this clonotype. This chain joins TRBV7-8 and TRBJ2-1, with D perhaps matching TRBD2 (7 bases). V was cut by 0 bases and J by 5 bases, with 29 bases left in between. There are 21 residues in the CDR3. Germline lookup yields CDR1 SGHVS and CDR2 FQNEAQ. CDR3 residues: CASSLAPFWGGDPTAHNEQFF. In DNA form, the CDR3 reads TGTGCCAGCAGCTTAGCCCCCTTTTGGGGGGGCGACCCTACCGCTCACAATGAGCAGTTCTTC.

The J gene is TRBJ1-1, the V gene TRBV20-1; D not certain. Germline assignment: CDR1 DFQATT and CDR2 SNEGSKA (reference sequence). The CDR3 sequence is 14 residues long. The germline V and J ends were trimmed by 2 bases and 4 bases, with 14 bases remaining between them. CDR3 nucleotide sequence: TGCAGTGCTAGACCGATTACAGCCTTCACTGAAGCTTTCTTT. Protein sequence: CSARPITAFTEAFF.